This TCR beta chain derives from a study of T cells after yellow fever vaccination. On this clonotype itself: A much larger clone sits a single nucleotide away, making a read error possible.

Germline assignment: CDR1 MGHDK and CDR2 SYGVNS. This CDR3 spans 14 amino acids. TCRdb re-derived calls from the 5' RACE reads in MiXCR, one entry per CDR3 protein. The sample carries some 100,000 distinct CDR3 sequences, roughly 9% recorded once. Sequenced here: CD8+ T cells not binding an NS4B(214-222) dextramer, sorted from PBMCs, sampled less than 18 days after the first yellow fever vaccination. The chain couples TRBV25-1 to TRBJ1-3, with D unresolved. This receptor was obtained from a man younger than 35 who received the YFV17D yellow fever vaccine. The CDR3 sequence is CTSGLGSSGNTIYF. The CDR3 DNA reads as TGTACCAGCGGTCTAGGGAGTTCTGGAAACACCATATATTTT.